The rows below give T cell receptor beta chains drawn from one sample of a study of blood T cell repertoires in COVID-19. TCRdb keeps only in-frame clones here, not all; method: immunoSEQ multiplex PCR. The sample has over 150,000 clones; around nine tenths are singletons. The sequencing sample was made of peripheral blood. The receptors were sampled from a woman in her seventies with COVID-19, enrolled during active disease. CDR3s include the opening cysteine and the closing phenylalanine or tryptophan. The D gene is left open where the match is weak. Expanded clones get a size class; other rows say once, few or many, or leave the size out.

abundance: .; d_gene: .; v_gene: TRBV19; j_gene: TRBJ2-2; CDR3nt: TGTGCCAGTAGGCCAGGAGGCACCGGGGAGCTGTTTTTT; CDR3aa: CASRPGGTGELFF
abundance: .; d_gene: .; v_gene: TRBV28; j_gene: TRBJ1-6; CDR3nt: TGTGCCAGCAGTTTTGCAGGGAACTCCTATAATTCACCCCTCCACTTT; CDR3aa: CASSFAGNSYNSPLHF
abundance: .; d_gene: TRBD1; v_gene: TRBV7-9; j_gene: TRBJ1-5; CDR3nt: TGTGCCAGCAGCCCAGGGGGACGTAGCAATCAGCCCCAGCATTTT; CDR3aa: CASSPGGRSNQPQHF
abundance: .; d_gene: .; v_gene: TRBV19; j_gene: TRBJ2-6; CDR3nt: TGTGCCAGTAGTATAGGGCCCTCTGGGGCCAACGTCCTGACTTTC; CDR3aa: CASSIGPSGANVLTF
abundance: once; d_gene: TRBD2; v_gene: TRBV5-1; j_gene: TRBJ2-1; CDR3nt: TGCGCCAGCAGCTGGGGGACTACTCCCACCTACAATGAGCAGTTCTTC; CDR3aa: CASSWGTTPTYNEQFF
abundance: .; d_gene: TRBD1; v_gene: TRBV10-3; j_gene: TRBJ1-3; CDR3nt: TGTGCCATCAGTGAACCGGGACAGGGAGGAGGAAACACCATATATTTT; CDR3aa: CAISEPGQGGGNTIYF
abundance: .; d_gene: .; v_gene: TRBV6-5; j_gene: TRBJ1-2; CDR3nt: TGTGCCAGCAGCCTCCTGGGCAGGGGCTATGGCTACACCTTC; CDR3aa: CASSLLGRGYGYTF
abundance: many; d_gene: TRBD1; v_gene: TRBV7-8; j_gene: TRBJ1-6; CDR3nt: TGTGCCAGCAGCGACCGAGGACAGGACTATAATTCACCCCTCCACTTT; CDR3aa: CASSDRGQDYNSPLHF
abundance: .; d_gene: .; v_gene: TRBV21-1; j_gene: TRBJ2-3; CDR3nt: TGTGCCAGCCCCAGTCTAACCCTTCTACGGCCTCCGGGACAGGGGTCAGATACGCAGTATTTT; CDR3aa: CASPSLTLLRPPGQGSDTQYF
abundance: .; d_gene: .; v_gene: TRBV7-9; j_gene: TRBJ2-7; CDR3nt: TGTGCCAGCAGCTTCTATCGGGGGTCCCCCTACGAGCAGTACTTC; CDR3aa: CASSFYRGSPYEQYF
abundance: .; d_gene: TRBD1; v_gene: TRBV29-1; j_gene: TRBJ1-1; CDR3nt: TGCAGCGTGACGGGACAGTTGAACACTGAAGCTTTCTTT; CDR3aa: CSVTGQLNTEAFF
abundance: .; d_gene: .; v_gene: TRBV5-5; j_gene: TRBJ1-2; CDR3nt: TGTGCCAGCAGCTTGGGAGCTTACTATGGCTACACCTTC; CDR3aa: CASSLGAYYGYTF
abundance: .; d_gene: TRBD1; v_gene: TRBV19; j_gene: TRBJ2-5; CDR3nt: TGTGCCAGTAGTATTGGCCCGGGACAGGAGGGAGAGACCCAGTACTTC; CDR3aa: CASSIGPGQEGETQYF
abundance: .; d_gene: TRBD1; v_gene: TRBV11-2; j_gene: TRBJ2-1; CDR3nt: TGTGCCAGCAGCCGTTATTTGGGACAGGGGACCTACAATGAGCAGTTCTTC; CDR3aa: CASSRYLGQGTYNEQFF
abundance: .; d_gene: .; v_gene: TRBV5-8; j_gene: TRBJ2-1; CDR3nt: TGTGCCAGCAGCTTGGAATGGGAGACTAGATCGTACAATGAGCAGTTCTTC; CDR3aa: CASSLEWETRSYNEQFF
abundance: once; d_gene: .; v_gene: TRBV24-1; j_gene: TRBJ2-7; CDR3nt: TGTGCCACCAGTGACCCCGTCAGGGCCGCCTACGAGCAGTACTTC; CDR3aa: CATSDPVRAAYEQYF
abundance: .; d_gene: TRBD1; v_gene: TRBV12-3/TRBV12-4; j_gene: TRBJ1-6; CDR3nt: TGTGCCAGCACCCGACAGGGAGCCTCACCCCTCCACTTT; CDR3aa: CASTRQGASPLHF
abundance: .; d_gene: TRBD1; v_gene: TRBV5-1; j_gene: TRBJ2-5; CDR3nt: TGCGCCAGCAGCTACGCCCCGGGACAGGGACGGGCCGAGACCCAGTACTTC; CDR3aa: CASSYAPGQGRAETQYF